The clone carrying this TCR beta chain showed up just once. These data originate in a study of blood T cell repertoires in COVID-19. This CDR3 is built from 15 residues. CDR1 is SGHRS and CDR2 is YFSETQ in the germline V gene. Trimming cost V 3 bases and J 2 bases, with 11 bases left between them. Authors' methods: Nucleated cell counts were estimated from reference gene primer amplification. Assay used: immunoSEQ multiplex PCR; TCRdb lists only in-frame clones, some missing. Clone size and V and J calls were adopted from that table, with D and trimming inferred from the DNA. Of just under 350,000 clones in the sample, almost 90% were seen once.

This receptor was identified in a woman between 70 and 85 years old with COVID-19, enrolled during active disease. V is TRBV5-1 and J is TRBJ2-2, with TRBD1 as a possible D gene (5 bases). Material: peripheral blood. The DNA for the CDR3 is TGCGCCAGCAGCTCCCGACAGCAAAACACCGGGGAGCTGTTTTTT. Protein sequence: CASSSRQQNTGELFF.